These 5 T cell receptor beta chains share one sample of origin, sequenced in a study of blood T cells in healthy people across ages. Primed by a sample-barcoded 5' primer and a J-beta primer mix, a second PCR proceeded for 7 to 11 cycles. TCRdb re-derived calls from the 5' RACE reads in MiXCR, one entry per CDR3 protein. The sample consists of about 1.4 million distinct CDR3 sequences, around 59% of them appearing once. The material sequenced was blood. The receptors were sampled from a man aged 18 to 29 in good health.

This clonotype has a handful of counts. This chain uses TRBV15 with TRBJ1-2; maybe TRBD1 (5 bases). Germline CDR1 LNHNV, CDR2 YYDKDF (reference sequence). This CDR3 contains 19 residues. Trimming cost V 0 bases and J 4 bases, with 24 bases left between them. The CDR3 DNA is TGTGCCACCAGCAGAGATGGGGCCACTTTTGGGTCCTTGGGCTATGGCTACACCTTC. This encodes CATSRDGATFGSLGYGYTF.

This chain joins TRBV6-1 and TRBJ1-1; a possible D gene is TRBD1 (5 bases). Trimming shortened V by 0 bases and J by 4 bases, and 12 bases separated the two germline ends. The CDR3 is made up of 15 amino acids. Germline V lookup: CDR1 MNHNS, CDR2 SASEGT. The CDR3 sequence is CASSEATDWVTEAFF. The CDR3 DNA follows: TGTGCCAGCAGTGAAGCGACAGACTGGGTCACTGAAGCTTTCTTT.

This clonotype was counted a few times. The V gene is TRBV20-1, the J gene TRBJ2-1, with D hard to call. The J call may be mistaken, given a closer DNA end match to TRBJ2-7. This CDR3 is built from 14 residues. From germline, CDR1 is DFQATT and CDR2 SNEGSKA (reference sequence). The CDR3 nucleotides read TGCAGTGCTAGTAGGGCGGCAAGCTACAATGAGCAGTACTTC. Translation: CSASRAASYNEQYF.

The chain is built from TRBV2 and TRBJ2-3, with D perhaps TRBD1 or TRBD2 (5 bases each). V lost 6 bases and J 2 bases, leaving 15 bases between the germline ends. The CDR3 has 15 residues. Germline CDR1 is SNHLY and CDR2 is FYNNEI. The CDR3 DNA follows: TGTGCCAGCAGCCTGACAGCGGCGTTCACAGATACGCAGTATTTT. Amino acids: CASSLTAAFTDTQYF.

The sample holds one count of this clonotype. This chain uses TRBV6-5 with TRBJ2-5; TRBD2 aligns across 8 bases. The V and J ends lost 7 bases and 0 bases, in that order; junction bases with no gene match: 10. Looked up from germline, CDR1 is MNHEY and CDR2 is SVGAGI. The CDR3 extends over 16 amino acids. The CDR3 region has the DNA TGTGCCAGCAATGGAGCGGGAGTACAGTACCAAGAGACCCAGTACTTC. Protein product: CASNGAGVQYQETQYF.